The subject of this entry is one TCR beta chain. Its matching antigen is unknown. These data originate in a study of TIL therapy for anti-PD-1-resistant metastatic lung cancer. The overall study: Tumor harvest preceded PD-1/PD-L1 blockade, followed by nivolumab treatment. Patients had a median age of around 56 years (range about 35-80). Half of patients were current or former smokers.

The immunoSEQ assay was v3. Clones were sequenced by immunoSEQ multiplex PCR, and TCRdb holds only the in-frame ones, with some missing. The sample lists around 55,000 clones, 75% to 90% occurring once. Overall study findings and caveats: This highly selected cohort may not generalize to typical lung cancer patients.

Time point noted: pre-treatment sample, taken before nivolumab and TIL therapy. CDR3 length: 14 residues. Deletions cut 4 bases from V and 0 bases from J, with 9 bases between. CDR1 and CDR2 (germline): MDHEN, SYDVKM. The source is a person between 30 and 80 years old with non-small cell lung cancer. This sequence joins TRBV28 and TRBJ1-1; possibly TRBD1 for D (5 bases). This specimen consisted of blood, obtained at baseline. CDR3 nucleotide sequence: TGTGCCAGCAGTTGGGGGGTTCTGAACACTGAAGCTTTCTTT. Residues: CASSWGVLNTEAFF.